These T cell receptor beta chains were read from a single sample in a study of blood T cells in healthy people across ages. Via MiXCR, TCRdb re-called the 5' RACE reads, giving one row per CDR3 protein. Here the sample spans 1.5 million to 1.9 million distinct CDR3 sequences, approximately 43% being singletons. The sequenced sample consisted of blood. The receptors stem from a woman under 30 in good health. Both conserved end residues are part of each CDR3. Each record gives: J gene, V gene, D gene, clone size, CDR3 DNA, CDR3 protein. D genes are given only for firm matches. The size of a clone is reported for some rows only, either as once, few or many, or as a class for expanded clones.

J gene: TRBJ1-5; V gene: TRBV20-1; D gene: -; clone size: -; CDR3 DNA: TGCAGTGCTAGGGCGGGTAATCGGCCCCAGCATTTT; CDR3 protein: CSARAGNRPQHF
J gene: TRBJ2-7; V gene: TRBV20-1; D gene: TRBD2; clone size: -; CDR3 DNA: TGCAGTGCTATTAGGGCGGGAGTCGTAAGAGAGCAGTACTTC; CDR3 protein: CSAIRAGVVREQYF
J gene: TRBJ2-7; V gene: TRBV20-1; D gene: -; clone size: -; CDR3 DNA: TGCAGTGCTAGAGTACCAGACTCCTACGAGCAGTACTTC; CDR3 protein: CSARVPDSYEQYF
J gene: TRBJ2-5; V gene: TRBV7-6; D gene: -; clone size: -; CDR3 DNA: TGTGCCAGCAGCTTAGGACGACCTTGGGCAGAGACCCAGTACTTC; CDR3 protein: CASSLGRPWAETQYF
J gene: TRBJ2-7; V gene: TRBV10-3; D gene: TRBD2; clone size: -; CDR3 DNA: TGTGCCATCGGGAGCGGGATGAGCTCCTACGAGCAGTACTTC; CDR3 protein: CAIGSGMSSYEQYF
J gene: TRBJ2-1; V gene: TRBV4-3; D gene: -; clone size: many; CDR3 DNA: TGCGCCAGCAGCCAGCTAGCATCCTACAATGAGCAGTTCTTC; CDR3 protein: CASSQLASYNEQFF
J gene: TRBJ1-1; V gene: TRBV4-3; D gene: -; clone size: few; CDR3 DNA: TGCGCCAGCAGCCAAGAGGGCCCAGGGGCTGAAGCTTTCTTT; CDR3 protein: CASSQEGPGAEAFF
J gene: TRBJ2-5; V gene: TRBV3-1; D gene: TRBD1; clone size: -; CDR3 DNA: TGTGCCAGCAGTTCCCGGGACAGGGACCAAGAGACCCAGTACTTC; CDR3 protein: CASSSRDRDQETQYF
J gene: TRBJ2-3; V gene: TRBV4-2; D gene: -; clone size: -; CDR3 DNA: TGTGCCAGCAGCCAAGATTCGGCAAGGCCAGATACGCAGTATTTT; CDR3 protein: CASSQDSARPDTQYF
J gene: TRBJ1-5; V gene: TRBV7-2; D gene: -; clone size: -; CDR3 DNA: TGTGCCAGCAGCTTAGTGGGCAGCATCAATCAGCCCCAGCATTTT; CDR3 protein: CASSLVGSINQPQHF
J gene: TRBJ2-1; V gene: TRBV4-3; D gene: -; clone size: few; CDR3 DNA: TGCGCCAGCAGCCAGGGACAAGGGCTTTACAATGAGCAGTTCTTC; CDR3 protein: CASSQGQGLYNEQFF
J gene: TRBJ2-1; V gene: TRBV5-1; D gene: TRBD2; clone size: -; CDR3 DNA: TGCGCCAGCAGCCTTGATAGCGGGGGGTACTACAATGAGCAGTTCTTC; CDR3 protein: CASSLDSGGYYNEQFF
J gene: TRBJ2-5; V gene: TRBV25-1; D gene: TRBD2; clone size: -; CDR3 DNA: TGTGCCAGCGGACTAGCGGGGACTGAGACCCAGTACTTC; CDR3 protein: CASGLAGTETQYF
J gene: TRBJ1-2; V gene: TRBV5-1; D gene: -; clone size: few; CDR3 DNA: TGCGCCAGCAGCTCCGAGGGCGGCGCAGTAGAGAACTATGGCTACACCTTC; CDR3 protein: CASSSEGGAVENYGYTF
J gene: TRBJ2-3; V gene: TRBV29-1; D gene: -; clone size: -; CDR3 DNA: TGCAGCGTGCGGGACAGTTACACAGATACGCAGTATTTT; CDR3 protein: CSVRDSYTDTQYF
J gene: TRBJ2-7; V gene: TRBV7-9; D gene: TRBD2; clone size: -; CDR3 DNA: TGTGCCAGCAGCAGAACTAGCGGGAGGTTCGAGCAGTACTTC; CDR3 protein: CASSRTSGRFEQYF
J gene: TRBJ1-2; V gene: TRBV3-1; D gene: TRBD1; clone size: -; CDR3 DNA: TGTGCCAGCAGCCACCGAGACAGGGAGGAGTATGGCTACACCTTC; CDR3 protein: CASSHRDREEYGYTF
J gene: TRBJ1-4; V gene: TRBV5-5; D gene: -; clone size: few; CDR3 DNA: TGTGCCAGCAGCTTGGATGGGGGACCGGGCATCGCAACTAATGAAAAACTGTTTTTT; CDR3 protein: CASSLDGGPGIATNEKLFF
J gene: TRBJ1-2; V gene: TRBV4-3; D gene: TRBD1; clone size: few; CDR3 DNA: TGCGCCAGCAGCCAAAATCTTGACAGGGGTAACTATGGCTACACCTTC; CDR3 protein: CASSQNLDRGNYGYTF
J gene: TRBJ2-5; V gene: TRBV27; D gene: TRBD2; clone size: -; CDR3 DNA: TGTGCCAGCAGTCACGGGACTAGCGGAAACAATGAGCAGTACTTC; CDR3 protein: CASSHGTSGNNEQYF
J gene: TRBJ2-5; V gene: TRBV6-4; D gene: TRBD2; clone size: few; CDR3 DNA: TGTGCCAGCAGTCTTTCTGGAGTAGCGGGGATTGAAGAGACCCAGTACTTC; CDR3 protein: CASSLSGVAGIEETQYF
J gene: TRBJ2-3; V gene: TRBV20-1; D gene: -; clone size: many; CDR3 DNA: TGCAGTGCTAGAGTCAGCGGAAGCACAGATACGCAGTATTTT; CDR3 protein: CSARVSGSTDTQYF
J gene: TRBJ2-3; V gene: TRBV3-1; D gene: TRBD2; clone size: -; CDR3 DNA: TGTGCCAGCAGCCAAGATCTCGTTAGCGGGGGATGGTATTTT; CDR3 protein: CASSQDLVSGGWYF
J gene: TRBJ2-3; V gene: TRBV7-2; D gene: TRBD1; clone size: -; CDR3 DNA: TGTGCCAGCAGCCCACGGCGGACAGGACTAGATACGCAGTATTTT; CDR3 protein: CASSPRRTGLDTQYF
J gene: TRBJ2-1; V gene: TRBV2; D gene: -; clone size: few; CDR3 DNA: TGTGCCAGCGGGGTACAGGTAAATGAGCAGTTCTTC; CDR3 protein: CASGVQVNEQFF
J gene: TRBJ2-1; V gene: TRBV20-1; D gene: -; clone size: -; CDR3 DNA: TGCAGTGCCGGGCGGCGGGGCCGCTCCTACAATGAGCAGTTCTTC; CDR3 protein: CSAGRRGRSYNEQFF
J gene: TRBJ2-7; V gene: TRBV4-1; D gene: TRBD1; clone size: -; CDR3 DNA: TGCGCCAGCAGCCGTGGGGACAGGGCGAGGTACGAGCAGTACTTC; CDR3 protein: CASSRGDRARYEQYF